This T cell receptor beta chain derives from a study of blood T cell repertoires in COVID-19. Looking at the study overall: The samples span acute and convalescent COVID-19 from the United States, Italy and Spain.

Germline V gene lookup returns CDR1 SGHRS and CDR2 YFSETQ. The CDR3 is 12 residues long. V was trimmed by 0 bases and J by 8 bases, leaving 6 bases between them. Participants, about 18 to 100 years old, spanned more than 20 US areas. The study assigned cohorts using participant-reported clinical history. Original data processing: For nucleated cells, counts were estimated from reference gene primer amplification. The assay was immunoSEQ multiplex PCR, and TCRdb's table has in-frame clones only and misses some. Clone size and V and J calls were adopted from that table, with D and trimming inferred from the DNA. The top ten clones hold around 7.8% of a sample with under 200,000 clones, around 84% of them seen once.

This chain joins TRBV5-1 and TRBJ2-1; no firm D call. The source is a man aged 50 or older who had recovered from COVID-19. What was sequenced was PBMCs or T cells enriched from blood (not recorded which). The CDR3 sequence: CASSLVIHEQFF. The DNA for the CDR3 is TGCGCCAGCAGCTTGGTTATCCATGAGCAGTTCTTC.